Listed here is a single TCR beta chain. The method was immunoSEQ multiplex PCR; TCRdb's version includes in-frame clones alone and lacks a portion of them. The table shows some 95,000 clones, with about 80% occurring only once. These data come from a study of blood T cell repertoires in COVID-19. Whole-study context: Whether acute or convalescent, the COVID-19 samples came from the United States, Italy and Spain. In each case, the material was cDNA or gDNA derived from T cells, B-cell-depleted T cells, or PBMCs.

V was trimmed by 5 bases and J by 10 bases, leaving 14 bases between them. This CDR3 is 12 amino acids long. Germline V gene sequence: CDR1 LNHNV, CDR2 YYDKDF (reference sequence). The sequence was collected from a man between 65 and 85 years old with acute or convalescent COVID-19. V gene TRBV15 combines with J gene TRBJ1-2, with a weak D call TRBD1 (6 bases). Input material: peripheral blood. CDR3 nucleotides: TGTGCCACCAGCTGGAACAGGGTCGACTACACCTTC. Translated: CATSWNRVDYTF. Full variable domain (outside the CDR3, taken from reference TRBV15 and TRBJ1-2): DAMVIQNPRYQVTQFGKPVTLSCSQTLNHNVMYWYQQKSSQAPKLLFHYYDKDFNNEADTPDNFQSRRPNTSFCFLDIRSPGLGDTAMYLCATSWNRVDYTFGSGTRLTVV.